These T cell receptor beta chains were read from a single sample in a study of identical twins. TCRdb ran MiXCR on the 5' RACE reads and lists one entry per CDR3 protein. The table lists roughly 770,000 distinct CDR3 sequences, 15% to 20% of them singletons. This sample was shared with a second study, whose subject was T cells expressing NK-cell markers.

The source material was PBMCs. These receptors all come from a woman aged 18-30 years in good health. Both conserved end residues are part of each CDR3. A D gene is named only where the DNA matches it firmly. Clone sizes are given selectively: once, few, many, or a class where the clone is expanded.

size: -; J: TRBJ2-3; V: TRBV20-1; D: -; DNA: TGCAGTGCTAGAGATCGTAAGGGCCCCACAGATACGCAGTATTTT; CDR3: CSARDRKGPTDTQYF
size: -; J: TRBJ2-5; V: TRBV13; D: TRBD2; DNA: TGTGCCAGCAGCCGCTTGAGGACTAGCTTTGAGACCCAGTACTTC; CDR3: CASSRLRTSFETQYF
size: few; J: TRBJ2-7; V: TRBV7-8; D: -; DNA: TGTGCCAGCAGCTTAGAGCCCGTTTTAAAGCAGTACTTC; CDR3: CASSLEPVLKQYF
size: -; J: TRBJ2-1; V: TRBV5-1; D: -; DNA: TGCGCCAGCAGCTTGTATCCGCAGGATGAGCAGTTCTTC; CDR3: CASSLYPQDEQFF
size: -; J: TRBJ1-5; V: TRBV5-5; D: -; DNA: TGTGCCAGCAGCTTGGGAGATACTAGCAATCAGCCCCAGCATTTT; CDR3: CASSLGDTSNQPQHF
size: few; J: TRBJ2-1; V: TRBV27; D: TRBD1; DNA: TGTGCCAGCACTCCACAGGGGGCGCCCTACAATGAGCAGTTCTTC; CDR3: CASTPQGAPYNEQFF
size: few; J: TRBJ2-7; V: TRBV7-8; D: -; DNA: TGTGCCAGCAGCCCACGGGACTTCTCCTACGAGCAGTACTTC; CDR3: CASSPRDFSYEQYF
size: many; J: TRBJ2-1; V: TRBV24-1; D: -; DNA: TGTGCCACCTCCAACAGTGCGAATGAGCAGTTCTTC; CDR3: CATSNSANEQFF
size: few; J: TRBJ2-1; V: TRBV20-1; D: TRBD2; DNA: TGCAGTGCTACGATCCGGTTAGGACTAGCGTACCTAGGGGGGTTCTTC; CDR3: CSATIRLGLAYLGGFF
size: -; J: TRBJ2-3; V: TRBV20-1; D: -; DNA: TGCAGTGCTAGTGACAGAGACAGGACAACGACAGATACGCAGTATTTT; CDR3: CSASDRDRTTTDTQYF
size: few; J: TRBJ1-1; V: TRBV5-1; D: TRBD1; DNA: TGCGCCAGCAGCTGGGGACAGGGGGCGGTTCGGAGCACTGAAGCTTTCTTT; CDR3: CASSWGQGAVRSTEAFF
size: few; J: TRBJ2-5; V: TRBV6-2/TRBV6-3; D: -; DNA: TGTGCCAGCAGTACTTTCCTCGGGACGGCCCACCAAGAGACCCAGTACTTC; CDR3: CASSTFLGTAHQETQYF
size: few; J: TRBJ1-1; V: TRBV6-5; D: TRBD1; DNA: TGTGCCAGCAGTTTCCACGGGACAGCTGCTTTCTTT; CDR3: CASSFHGTAAFF